This T cell receptor beta chain was sequenced in a study of shared clonotypes between healthy human individuals. The donors were all Caucasian adults (living in Nashville, Tennessee). Bulk PBMC genomic DNA spanned ten immunoSEQ deep plates. Data came from immunoSEQ multiplex PCR; TCRdb stores just in-frame clones and leaves some out. The table records roughly 480,000 clones, less than 80% of them present only once. This CDR3 region has 12 residues. CDR1 is MNHEY, CDR2 SVGAGI, per germline. V shed 6 bases and J shed 8 bases, with 13 bases lying between them. V and J are TRBV6-5 and TRBJ1-2; a weak D match, TRBD1 (6 bases). Sample: PBMCs. The TCR sequence derives from a woman in her 40s in good health. Some clones in this sample may be carry-over from other donors' samples. The CDR3 DNA reads TGTGCCAGCAGCCTGGAGGGGGACGGCTACACCTTC. It yields the protein CASSLEGDGYTF.